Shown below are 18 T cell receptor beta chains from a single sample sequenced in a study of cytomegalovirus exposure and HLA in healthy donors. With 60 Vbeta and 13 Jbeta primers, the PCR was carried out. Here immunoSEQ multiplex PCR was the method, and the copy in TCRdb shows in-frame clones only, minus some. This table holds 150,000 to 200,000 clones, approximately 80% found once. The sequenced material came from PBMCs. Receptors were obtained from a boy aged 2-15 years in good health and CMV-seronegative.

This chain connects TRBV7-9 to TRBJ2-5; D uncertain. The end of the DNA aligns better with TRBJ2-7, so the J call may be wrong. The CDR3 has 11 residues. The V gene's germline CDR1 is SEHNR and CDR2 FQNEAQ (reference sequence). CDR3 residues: CASSNSYEQYF. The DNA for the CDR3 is TGTGCCAGCAGCAATTCTTACGAGCAGTACTTC.

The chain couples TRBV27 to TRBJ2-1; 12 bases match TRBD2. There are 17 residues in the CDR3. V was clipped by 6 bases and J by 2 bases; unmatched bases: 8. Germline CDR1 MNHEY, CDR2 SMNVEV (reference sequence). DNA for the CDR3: TGTGCCAGCAGCTCAGACCGGACTAGCGGGACCTACAATGAGCAGTTCTTC. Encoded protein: CASSSDRTSGTYNEQFF.

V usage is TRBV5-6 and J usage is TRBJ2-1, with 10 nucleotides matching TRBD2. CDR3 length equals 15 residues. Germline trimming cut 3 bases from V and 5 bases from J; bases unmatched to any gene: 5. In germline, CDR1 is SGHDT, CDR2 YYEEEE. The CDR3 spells CASSSGLASHNEQFF. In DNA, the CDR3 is TGTGCCAGCAGCTCGGGACTAGCGTCCCACAATGAGCAGTTCTTC.

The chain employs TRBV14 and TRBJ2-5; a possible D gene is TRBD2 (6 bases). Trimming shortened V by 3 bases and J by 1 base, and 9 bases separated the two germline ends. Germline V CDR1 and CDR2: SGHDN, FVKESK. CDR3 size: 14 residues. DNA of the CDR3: TGTGCCAGCAGCCAGGGAGGCAGCCAAGAGACCCAGTACTTC. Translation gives CASSQGGSQETQYF. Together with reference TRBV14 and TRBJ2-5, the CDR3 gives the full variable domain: EAGVTQFPSHSVIEKGQTVTLRCDPISGHDNLYWYRRVMGKEIKFLLHFVKESKQDESGMPNNRFLAERTGGTYSTLKVQPAELEDSGVYFCASSQGGSQETQYFGPGTRLLVL.

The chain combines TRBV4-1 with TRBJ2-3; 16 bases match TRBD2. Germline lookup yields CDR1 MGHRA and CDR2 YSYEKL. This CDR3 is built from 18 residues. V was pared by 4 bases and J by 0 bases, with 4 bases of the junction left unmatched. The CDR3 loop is CASSPGLAGGPSTDTQYF. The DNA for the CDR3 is TGCGCCAGCAGCCCGGGACTAGCGGGAGGGCCCAGCACAGATACGCAGTATTTT.

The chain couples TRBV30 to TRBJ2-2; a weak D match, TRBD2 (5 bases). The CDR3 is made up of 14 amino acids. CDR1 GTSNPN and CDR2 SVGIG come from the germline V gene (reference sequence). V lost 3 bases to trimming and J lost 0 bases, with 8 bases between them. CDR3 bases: TGTGCCTGGAGCCCTAGCACGAACACCGGGGAGCTGTTTTTT. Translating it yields CAWSPSTNTGELFF.

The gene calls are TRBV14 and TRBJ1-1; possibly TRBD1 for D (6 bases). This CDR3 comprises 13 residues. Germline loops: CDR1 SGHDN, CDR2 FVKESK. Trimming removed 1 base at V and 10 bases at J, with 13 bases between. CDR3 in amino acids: CASSQGSTGPAFF. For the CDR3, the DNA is TGTGCCAGCAGCCAAGGCTCCACAGGGCCAGCTTTCTTT.

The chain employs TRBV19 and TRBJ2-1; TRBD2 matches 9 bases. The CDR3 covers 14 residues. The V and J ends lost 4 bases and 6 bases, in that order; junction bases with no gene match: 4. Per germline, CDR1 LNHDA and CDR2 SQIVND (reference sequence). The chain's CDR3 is CASSSGRAGNEQFF. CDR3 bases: TGTGCCAGTAGTAGCGGGAGGGCCGGCAATGAGCAGTTCTTC. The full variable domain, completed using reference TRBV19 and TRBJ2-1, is DGGITQSPKYLFRKEGQNVTLSCEQNLNHDAMYWYRQDPGQGLRLIYYSQIVNDFQKGDIAEGYSVSREKKESFPLTVTSAQKNPTAFYLCASSSGRAGNEQFFGPGTRLTVL.

CDR3 in DNA: TGTGCCAGCAGCCCATTAAAGACAGCTAAAGAGACCCAGTACTTC. The encoded protein is CASSPLKTAKETQYF. The chain carries TRBV14 and TRBJ2-5, with D perhaps TRBD1 (5 bases). Trimming shortened V by 4 bases and J by 3 bases, and 15 bases separated the two germline ends. Germline CDR1 and CDR2: SGHDN and FVKESK. The CDR3 loop spans 15 amino acids.

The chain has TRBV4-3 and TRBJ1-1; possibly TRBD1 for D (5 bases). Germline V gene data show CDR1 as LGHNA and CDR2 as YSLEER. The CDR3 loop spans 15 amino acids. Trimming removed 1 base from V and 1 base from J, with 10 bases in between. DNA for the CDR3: TGCGCCAGCAGCCAAGGTGGCAGGGCGAACACTGAAGCTTTCTTT. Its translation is CASSQGGRANTEAFF.

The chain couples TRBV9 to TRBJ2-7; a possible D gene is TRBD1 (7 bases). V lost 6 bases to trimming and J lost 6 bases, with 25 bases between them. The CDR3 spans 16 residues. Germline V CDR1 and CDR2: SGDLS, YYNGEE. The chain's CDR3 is CASMSPYRGREVEQYV. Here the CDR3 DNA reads TGTGCCAGCATGAGTCCATACAGGGGCAGGGAGGTCGAGCAGTACGTC.

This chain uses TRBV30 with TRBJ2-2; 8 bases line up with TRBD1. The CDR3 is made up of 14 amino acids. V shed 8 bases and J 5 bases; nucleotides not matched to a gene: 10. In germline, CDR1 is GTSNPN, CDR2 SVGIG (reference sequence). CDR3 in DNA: TGTGCCGGAGGTGGTCAGGGGGCAACCGGGGAGCTGTTTTTT. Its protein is CAGGGQGATGELFF.

The CDR3 coding sequence is TGCAGCGTTGTAGGGGACAGGGGAGGAGGCTACACCTTC. Translation: CSVVGDRGGGYTF. The chain links TRBV29-1 to TRBJ1-2; 10 bases are a match to TRBD1. This CDR3 contains 13 residues. Germline V CDR1 and CDR2: SQVTM, ANQGSEA. J was trimmed by 8 bases and V by 4 bases; bases with no gene match: 7.

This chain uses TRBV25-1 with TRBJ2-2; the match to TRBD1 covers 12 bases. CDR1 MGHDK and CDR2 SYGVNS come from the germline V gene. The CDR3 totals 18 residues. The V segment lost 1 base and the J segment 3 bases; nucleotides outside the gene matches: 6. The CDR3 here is CASSELGTGGIHTGELFF. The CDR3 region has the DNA TGTGCCAGCAGTGAATTGGGGACAGGGGGCATTCACACCGGGGAGCTGTTTTTT. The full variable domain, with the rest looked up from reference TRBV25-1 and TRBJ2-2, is EADIYQTPRYLVIGTGKKITLECSQTMGHDKMYWYQQDPGMELHLIHYSYGVNSTEKGDLSSESTVSRIRTEHFPLTLESARPSHTSQYLCASSELGTGGIHTGELFFGEGSRLTVL.

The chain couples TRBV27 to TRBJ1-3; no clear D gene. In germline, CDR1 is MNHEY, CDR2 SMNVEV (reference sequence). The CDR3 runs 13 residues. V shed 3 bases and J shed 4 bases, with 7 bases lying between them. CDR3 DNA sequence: TGTGCCAGCAGTTTTGGCGGGGGAAACACCATATATTTT. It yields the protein CASSFGGGNTIYF.

The DNA for the CDR3 is TGTGCCAGCAGCTGGGGGGTCCACGAGCAGTACTTC. Its translation is CASSWGVHEQYF. This rearrangement joins TRBV14 to TRBJ2-7, with D tentatively TRBD2 (6 bases). Germline-derived CDR1 and CDR2 are SGHDN and FVKESK. Trimming took 5 bases from V and 5 from J, leaving 10 bases between them. There are 12 residues in the CDR3.

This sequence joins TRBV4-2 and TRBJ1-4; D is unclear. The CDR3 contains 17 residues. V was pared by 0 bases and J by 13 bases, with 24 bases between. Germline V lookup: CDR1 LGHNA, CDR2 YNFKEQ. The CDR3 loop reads CASSQDQRAGGELRLFF. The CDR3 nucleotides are TGTGCCAGCAGCCAAGATCAGAGGGCAGGCGGGGAACTAAGACTGTTTTTT.

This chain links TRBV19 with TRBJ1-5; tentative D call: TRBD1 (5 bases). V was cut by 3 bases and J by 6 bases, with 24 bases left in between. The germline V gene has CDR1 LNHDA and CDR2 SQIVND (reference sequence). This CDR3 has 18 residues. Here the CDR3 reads CASSIRPGARRGGQPQHF. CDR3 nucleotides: TGTGCCAGTAGTATTAGGCCGGGTGCGCGTCGCGGGGGTCAGCCCCAGCATTTT.